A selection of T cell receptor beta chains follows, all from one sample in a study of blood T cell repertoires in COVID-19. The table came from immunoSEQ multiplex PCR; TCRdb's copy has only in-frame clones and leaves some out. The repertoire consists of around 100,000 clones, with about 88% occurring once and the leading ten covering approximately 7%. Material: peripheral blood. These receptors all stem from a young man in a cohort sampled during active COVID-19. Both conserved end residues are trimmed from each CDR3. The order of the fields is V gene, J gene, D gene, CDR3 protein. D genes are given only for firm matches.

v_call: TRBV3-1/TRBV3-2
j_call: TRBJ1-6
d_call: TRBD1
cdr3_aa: ASSAYRGLNSPLH

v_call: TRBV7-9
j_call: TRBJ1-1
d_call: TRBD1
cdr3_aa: ASSRDSTEAF

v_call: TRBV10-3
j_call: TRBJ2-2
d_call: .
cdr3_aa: AIRASQNTGELF

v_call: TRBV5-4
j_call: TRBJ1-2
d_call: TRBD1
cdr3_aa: ASSGATGAYGYT

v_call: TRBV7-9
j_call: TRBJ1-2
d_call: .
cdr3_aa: ASSFARDTLNYGYT

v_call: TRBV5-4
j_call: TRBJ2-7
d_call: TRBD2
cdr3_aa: ASSFSGGGEQY

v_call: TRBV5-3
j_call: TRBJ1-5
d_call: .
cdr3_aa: APAGGGSNQPQH

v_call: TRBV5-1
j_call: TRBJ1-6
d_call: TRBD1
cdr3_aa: ASSSGQGADSSYNSPLH

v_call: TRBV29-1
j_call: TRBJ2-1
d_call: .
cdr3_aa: SVDATESYNEQF

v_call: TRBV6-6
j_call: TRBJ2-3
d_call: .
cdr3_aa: ASSQGGVIDTQY

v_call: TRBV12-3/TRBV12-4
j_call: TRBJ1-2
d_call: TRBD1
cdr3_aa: ASTVDREGGYT

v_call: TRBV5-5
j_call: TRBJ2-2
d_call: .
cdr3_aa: ASSPAWALTGELF

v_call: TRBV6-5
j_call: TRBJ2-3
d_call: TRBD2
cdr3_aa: ASSFSGGDTQY

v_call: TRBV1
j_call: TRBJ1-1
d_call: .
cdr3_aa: TSSQARQGSPEAF

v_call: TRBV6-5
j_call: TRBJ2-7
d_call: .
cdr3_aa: ASMGTRDTS

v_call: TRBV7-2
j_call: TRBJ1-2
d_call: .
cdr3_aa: ASSSAGGGLGYT

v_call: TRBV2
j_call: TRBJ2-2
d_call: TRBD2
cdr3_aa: ASRKGTKNTGELF

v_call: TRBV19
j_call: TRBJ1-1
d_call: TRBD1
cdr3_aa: ASSTDRLDTEAF

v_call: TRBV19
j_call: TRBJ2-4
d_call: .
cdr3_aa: ASRSKGVQGIGENIQY

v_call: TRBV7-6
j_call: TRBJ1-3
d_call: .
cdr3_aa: ASSSVGQSSGNTIY

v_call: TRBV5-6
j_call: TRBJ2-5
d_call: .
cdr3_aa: ASSTPGETQY

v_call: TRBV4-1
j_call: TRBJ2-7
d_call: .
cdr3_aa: ASSQGDRNPYEQY

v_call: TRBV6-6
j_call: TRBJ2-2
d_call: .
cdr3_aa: ASSQQVNTGELF

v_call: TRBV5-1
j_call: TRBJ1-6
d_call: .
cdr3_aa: ASSFQGTNNSPLH

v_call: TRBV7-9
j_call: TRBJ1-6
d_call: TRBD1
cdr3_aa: ASSSSGDSHNSPLH

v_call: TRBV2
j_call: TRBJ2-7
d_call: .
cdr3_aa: ASGQQGYEQY

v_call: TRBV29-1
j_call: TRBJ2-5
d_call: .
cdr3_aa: SVEDYAGGTDFQY

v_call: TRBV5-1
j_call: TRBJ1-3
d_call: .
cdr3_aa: ASSLESGSGNTIY

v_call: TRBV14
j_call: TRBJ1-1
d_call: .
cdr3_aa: ASSLVAGATEAF

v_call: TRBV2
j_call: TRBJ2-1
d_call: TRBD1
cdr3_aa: ASRRDRGSNEQF

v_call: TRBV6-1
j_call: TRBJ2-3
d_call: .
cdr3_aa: ASSESPSNIPTDTQY

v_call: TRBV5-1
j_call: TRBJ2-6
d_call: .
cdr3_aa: ASSLIPSSGANVLT

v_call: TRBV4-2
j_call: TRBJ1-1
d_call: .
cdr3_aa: ASSHPTSDRRTEAF

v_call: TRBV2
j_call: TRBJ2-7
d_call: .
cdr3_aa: ASFLSRSSYEQY

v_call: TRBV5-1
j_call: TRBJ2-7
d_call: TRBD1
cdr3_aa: ASSLVGTGGEQY

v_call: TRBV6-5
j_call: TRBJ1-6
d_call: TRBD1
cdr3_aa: ASSRQGFSSPLH

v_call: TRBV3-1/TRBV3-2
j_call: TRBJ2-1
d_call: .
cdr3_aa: ASSQDRTKHNEQF

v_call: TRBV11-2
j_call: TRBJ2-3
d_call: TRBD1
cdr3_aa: ASSMGQGTHTDTQY

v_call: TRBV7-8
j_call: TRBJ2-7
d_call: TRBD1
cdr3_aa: ASGQGRAREQY

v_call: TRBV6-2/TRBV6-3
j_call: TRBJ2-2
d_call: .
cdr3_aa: ASSYLGHTNTGELF

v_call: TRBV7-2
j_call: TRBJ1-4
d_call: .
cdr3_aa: ASSLEGREKLF

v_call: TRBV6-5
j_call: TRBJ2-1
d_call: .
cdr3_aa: ASRRGGTGLNEQF

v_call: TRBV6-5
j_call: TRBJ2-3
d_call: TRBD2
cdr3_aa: ASSWGLAGATDTQY

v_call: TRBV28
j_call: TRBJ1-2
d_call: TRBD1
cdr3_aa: ASSLETGIYGYT

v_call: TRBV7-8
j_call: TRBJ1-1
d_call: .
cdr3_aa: ASSQRGGLNTEAF

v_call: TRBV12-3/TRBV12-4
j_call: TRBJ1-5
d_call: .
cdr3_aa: ASSFEGDQPQH

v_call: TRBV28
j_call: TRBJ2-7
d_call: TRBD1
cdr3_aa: ASSVSRGQSYEQY

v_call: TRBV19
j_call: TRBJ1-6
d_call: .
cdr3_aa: ASSRWTELNSPLH

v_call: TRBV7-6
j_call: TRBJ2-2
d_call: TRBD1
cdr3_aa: ASSLTATGGPIWTGELF

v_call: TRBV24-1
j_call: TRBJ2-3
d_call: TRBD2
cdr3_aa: ATSRSGGTDTQY

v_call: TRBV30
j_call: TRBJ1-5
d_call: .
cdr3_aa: AWSAGHNQPQH

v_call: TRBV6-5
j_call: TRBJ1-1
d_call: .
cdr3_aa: ASSYSRKVNTEAF